These 11 T cell receptor beta chains were sequenced from one sample in a study of beta chain features in type 1 diabetes. The study, taken as a whole, reports: TCRB CDR3s from Type 1 diabetes patients were moderately but significantly shorter in all four CD4+ subsets.

No antigen has been identified for these receptors. The entirety of the isolated RNA underwent reverse transcription, so expressed TCRB transcripts were sequenced. Only in-frame clones appear in the TCRdb table, and some are missing; sequencing was by immunoSEQ multiplex PCR. The sample lists 640,000 or so clones; around 15% were seen once. The source material was naive CD4+ T cells from blood. The receptor set was obtained from a man younger than 35 with type 1 diabetes.

The rearrangement joins TRBV7-9 to TRBJ2-2; TRBD1 aligns across 8 bases. Per germline, CDR1 SEHNR and CDR2 FQNEAQ (reference sequence). With V trimmed by 2 bases and J by 3 bases, 2 bases remained unmatched. This CDR3 has 15 residues. In DNA, the CDR3 is TGTGCCAGCAGCTTACAGGGGGCGGACACCGGGGAGCTGTTTTTT. This sequence encodes CASSLQGADTGELFF. Drawing the rest from reference TRBV7-9 and TRBJ2-2, the complete variable domain is DTGVSQNPRHKITKRGQNVTFRCDPISEHNRLYWYRQTLGQGPEFLTYFQNEAQLEKSRLLSDRFSAERPKGSFSTLEIQRTEQGDSAMYLCASSLQGADTGELFFGEGSRLTVL.

In this sample, this clone turned up a few times. V and J are TRBV2 and TRBJ2-1; TRBD2 matches 10 bases. CDR3 length: 15 amino acids. Germline trimming cut 10 bases from V and 5 bases from J; bases unmatched to any gene: 11. CDR1 is SNHLY, CDR2 FYNNEI, per germline. The CDR3 spells CATLRLAGVDNEQFF. Here the CDR3 DNA reads TGTGCCACCCTTCGGCTAGCGGGGGTGGACAATGAGCAGTTCTTC.

The chain recombines TRBV29-1 with TRBJ2-1; 10 positions match TRBD2. Trimming at V came to 7 bases and at J to 7 bases, leaving 7 bases not matched to a gene. This CDR3 comprises 13 residues. Germline lookup yields CDR1 SQVTM and CDR2 ANQGSEA. CDR3 nucleotide sequence: TGCAGCGACCGACTAGCGGGTCGAAATGAGCAGTTCTTC. Its translation: CSDRLAGRNEQFF.

This clone has a handful of counts. V gene TRBV19 combines with J gene TRBJ1-1; D not resolved. The CDR3 totals 14 residues. Germline V gene sequence: CDR1 LNHDA, CDR2 SQIVND (reference sequence). The V and J ends lost 3 bases and 0 bases respectively, with 8 bases between them. Written as DNA, the CDR3 is TGTGCCAGTAGTATCGACGGAGTGAACACTGAAGCTTTCTTT. The encoded protein is CASSIDGVNTEAFF.

In DNA, the CDR3 is TGTGCCTGGAGTGTGTCGGGGGGGCACTACAATGAGCAGTTCTTC. Protein product: CAWSVSGGHYNEQFF. V is TRBV30 and J is TRBJ2-1, with 8 bases identical to TRBD2. The junction had 4 bases not matched to a gene; V was cut back by 0 bases and J by 3 bases. This CDR3 spans 15 amino acids. The V gene's germline CDR1 is GTSNPN and CDR2 SVGIG (reference sequence).

The chain uses TRBV23-1 and TRBJ1-1; 7 bases agree with TRBD1. TRBV23-1 is classed as an ORF, of uncertain function. V was clipped by 2 bases and J by 4 bases; unmatched bases: 7. The CDR3 runs to 15 residues. DNA of the CDR3: TGCGCCAGCAGTCAAGATACAGGGGTTGGCACTGAAGCTTTCTTT. Protein sequence: CASSQDTGVGTEAFF.

The table lists this clone with a few counts. This sequence joins TRBV14 and TRBJ1-2, with D unclear. From germline, CDR1 is SGHDN and CDR2 FVKESK. The CDR3 spans 12 residues. Trimming stripped 0 bases from V and 5 bases from J, with 4 bases between. The CDR3 DNA reads TGTGCCAGCAGCCAAGATTGGTATGGCTACACCTTC. Translating it yields CASSQDWYGYTF. Full variable domain (missing parts from reference TRBV14 and TRBJ1-2): EAGVTQFPSHSVIEKGQTVTLRCDPISGHDNLYWYRRVMGKEIKFLLHFVKESKQDESGMPNNRFLAERTGGTYSTLKVQPAELEDSGVYFCASSQDWYGYTFGSGTRLTVV.

This clone was detected a few times. This chain links TRBV30 with TRBJ2-7, with 7 positions matching TRBD1. V was clipped by 4 bases and J by 2 bases; unmatched bases: 8. Germline V CDR1 and CDR2: GTSNPN, SVGIG (reference sequence). The CDR3 loop spans 14 amino acids. The CDR3 sequence is CAWNPGQLPYEQYF. CDR3 bases: TGTGCCTGGAATCCGGGACAGTTGCCCTACGAGCAGTACTTC.

The genes are TRBV11-3 and TRBJ2-2, with 8 bases matching TRBD1. Germline lookup yields CDR1 SGHNT and CDR2 YENEEA. Trimming took 8 bases from V and 3 from J; bases not matched to a gene: 8. The CDR3 covers 15 residues. Here the CDR3 DNA reads TGTGCCAGCCAAACTGGGACAGGATACACCGGGGAGCTGTTTTTT. It translates to CASQTGTGYTGELFF.

The rearrangement links TRBV7-9 to TRBJ2-7, with D possibly TRBD1 on 6 matching bases. Germline CDR1 SEHNR, CDR2 FQNEAQ (reference sequence). Trimming took off 4 bases at V and 2 bases at J, with 12 bases between the two ends. This CDR3 has 14 residues. The CDR3 sequence: CASSSYRETYEQYF. The CDR3 nucleotides are TGTGCCAGCAGCTCGTACAGGGAGACCTACGAGCAGTACTTC.

This sequence joins TRBV7-8 and TRBJ2-7; 7 bases map to TRBD1. This CDR3 spans 17 amino acids. The ends lost 4 bases at V and 1 base at J; junction bases unmatched: 13. Looked up from germline, CDR1 is SGHVS and CDR2 is FQNEAQ. The CDR3 DNA reads TGTGCCAGCAGCTCAAAGACCCGGGACAGCCGATCCTACGAGCAGTACTTC. This sequence encodes CASSSKTRDSRSYEQYF.